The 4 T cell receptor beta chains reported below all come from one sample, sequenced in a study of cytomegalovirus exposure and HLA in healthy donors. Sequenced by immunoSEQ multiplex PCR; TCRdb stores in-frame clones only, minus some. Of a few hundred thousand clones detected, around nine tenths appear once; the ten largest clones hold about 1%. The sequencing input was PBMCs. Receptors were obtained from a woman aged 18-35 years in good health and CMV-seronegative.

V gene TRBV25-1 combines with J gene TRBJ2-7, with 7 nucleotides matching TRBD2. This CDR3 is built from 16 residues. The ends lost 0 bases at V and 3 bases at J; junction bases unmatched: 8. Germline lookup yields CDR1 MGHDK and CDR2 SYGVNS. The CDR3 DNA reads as TGTGCCAGCAGTGAATATCGGCCTAGCGGAGGCTACGAGCAGTACTTC. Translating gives CASSEYRPSGGYEQYF.

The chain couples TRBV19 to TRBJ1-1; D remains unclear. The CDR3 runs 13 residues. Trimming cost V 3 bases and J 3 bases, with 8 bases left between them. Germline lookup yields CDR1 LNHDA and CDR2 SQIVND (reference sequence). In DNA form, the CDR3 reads TGTGCCAGTAGTATTCTACGGGACACTGAAGCTTTCTTT. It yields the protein CASSILRDTEAFF.

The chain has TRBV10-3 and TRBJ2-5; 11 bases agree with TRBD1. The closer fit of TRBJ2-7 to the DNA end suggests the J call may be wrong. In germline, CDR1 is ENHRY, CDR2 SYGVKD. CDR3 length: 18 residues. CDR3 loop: CAISESGFGTGGVNEQYF. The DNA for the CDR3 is TGTGCCATCAGTGAGTCGGGGTTTGGGACAGGGGGTGTGAACGAGCAGTACTTC.

CDR3 loop: CASRGASGRYEQYF. The CDR3 nucleotides read TGTGCCAGCAGGGGGGCTAGCGGGAGGTACGAGCAGTACTTC. The rearrangement uses TRBV2 and TRBJ2-7; 11 bases match TRBD2. Germline trimming cut 6 bases from V and 4 bases from J; bases unmatched to any gene: 5. Looked up from germline, CDR1 is SNHLY and CDR2 is FYNNEI. The CDR3 has 14 amino acids.